This T cell receptor (beta chain) originates from a study of CD8 T cells in Susac syndrome. Points on this clonotype: Its antigen is still unknown.

General study points: In Susac syndrome, CD4+ T cell repertoires lacked any clonal expansion. In its TCR sequencing and HLA analysis, the study acknowledged that the number of individuals was relatively small.

The authors reverse transcribed roughly 0.5 to 1 ug RNA with random hexamers. In TCRdb, the immunoSEQ multiplex PCR reads were re-called with MiXCR into one record per CDR3 protein. The table has about 150,000 distinct CDR3 sequences, roughly 95% seen once. The CDR3 extends over 11 amino acids. The V and J ends lost 2 bases and 4 bases respectively, with 5 bases between them. Germline V CDR1 and CDR2: DFQATT, SNEGSKA (reference sequence). TCR beta from blood CD8+ and CD4+ T cells was sequenced. The sample was CD4+ T cells from PBMCs. The rearrangement links TRBV20-1 to TRBJ1-2; D uncertain. The sequence came from a human donor with Susac syndrome. CDR3 nucleotides: TGCAGTGCTAGACGGAGCTATGGCTACACCTTC. Amino acids: CSARRSYGYTF.